The rows below give T cell receptor beta chains drawn from one sample of a study of human T cells and chemical hapten exposure. TCRdb reprocessed the RACE reads with MiXCR, giving one entry per CDR3 protein. The data contain 340,000 or so distinct CDR3 sequences, under 9% of them singletons. The sample consisted of whole blood, taken in connection with sensitization to the hapten diphenylcyclopropenone (DPC). Every receptor here comes from a woman aged 18-30 years with alopecia areata. Some clones in this sample may be carry-over from other donors' samples. CDR3s include the opening cysteine and the closing phenylalanine or tryptophan. D genes are given only for firm matches. Clone sizes are given selectively: once, few, many, or a class where the clone is expanded.

D gene: .; J gene: TRBJ1-2; V gene: TRBV6-2/TRBV6-3; clone size: few; CDR3 DNA: TGTGCCAGCAGGTCGACAGCCAGCTATGGCTACACCTTC; CDR3 protein: CASRSTASYGYTF
D gene: TRBD1; J gene: TRBJ2-1; V gene: TRBV27; clone size: few; CDR3 DNA: TGTGCCAGCACCGACAGGGGACCCTACAATGAGCAGTTCTTC; CDR3 protein: CASTDRGPYNEQFF
D gene: TRBD2; J gene: TRBJ2-3; V gene: TRBV6-4; clone size: many; CDR3 DNA: TGTGCCAGCAGTGACCGAACAGGCGGGGGTTCAAATACGCAGTATTTT; CDR3 protein: CASSDRTGGGSNTQYF
D gene: .; J gene: TRBJ2-4; V gene: TRBV12-3/TRBV12-4; clone size: many; CDR3 DNA: TGTGCCAGCAGTTTTGAGGGCAACATTCAGTACTTC; CDR3 protein: CASSFEGNIQYF
D gene: .; J gene: TRBJ1-5; V gene: TRBV21-1; clone size: many; CDR3 DNA: TGTGCCAGCAGTCTAAGGGGGCCTTCGGCGGAGTGCAATCAGCCCCAGCATTTT; CDR3 protein: CASSLRGPSAECNQPQHF
D gene: TRBD1; J gene: TRBJ2-4; V gene: TRBV6-2/TRBV6-3; clone size: many; CDR3 DNA: TGTGCCAGCAGTTACTCCGGGGACAGCGAGCCCCATTTAGCCAAAAACATTCAGTACTTC; CDR3 protein: CASSYSGDSEPHLAKNIQYF
D gene: TRBD2; J gene: TRBJ2-1; V gene: TRBV20-1; clone size: few; CDR3 DNA: TGCAGTGCCGGAGCACGGGCGAGCGGGAAAAACAATGAGCAGTTCTTC; CDR3 protein: CSAGARASGKNNEQFF
D gene: .; J gene: TRBJ2-3; V gene: TRBV7-9; clone size: many; CDR3 DNA: TGTGCCAGCAGCCCTCCGGGGTACACAGATACGCAGTATTTT; CDR3 protein: CASSPPGYTDTQYF
D gene: .; J gene: TRBJ1-5; V gene: TRBV2; clone size: few; CDR3 DNA: TGTGCCAGCGAGTTGCAGGGGTCGGATGCCCAGCATTTT; CDR3 protein: CASELQGSDAQHF
D gene: .; J gene: TRBJ2-6; V gene: TRBV4-3; clone size: few; CDR3 DNA: TGCGCCAGCAGCCATGGTGAAAAGGGATCTGGGGCCAACGTCCTGACTTTC; CDR3 protein: CASSHGEKGSGANVLTF
D gene: .; J gene: TRBJ1-3; V gene: TRBV4-2; clone size: .; CDR3 DNA: TGTGCCAGCAGGGAATTTGGAAACACCATATATTTT; CDR3 protein: CASREFGNTIYF
D gene: TRBD2; J gene: TRBJ2-3; V gene: TRBV5-1; clone size: .; CDR3 DNA: TGCGCCAGCAGCTTCGGACTAGCGGGGTTATCAGATACGCAGTATTTT; CDR3 protein: CASSFGLAGLSDTQYF
D gene: TRBD1; J gene: TRBJ2-7; V gene: TRBV19; clone size: many; CDR3 DNA: TGTGCCAGTAGTCCTCTAACAGGGGGCCGCTACGAGCAGTACTTC; CDR3 protein: CASSPLTGGRYEQYF
D gene: TRBD1; J gene: TRBJ2-1; V gene: TRBV15; clone size: few; CDR3 DNA: TGTGCCACCAGCAGAGGACAGGGGGCAACCGAGCAGTTCTTC; CDR3 protein: CATSRGQGATEQFF
D gene: .; J gene: TRBJ2-5; V gene: TRBV7-8; clone size: many; CDR3 DNA: TGTGCCAGCAGCCCCCACCACGGGGTCCAAGAGACCCAGTACTTC; CDR3 protein: CASSPHHGVQETQYF
D gene: .; J gene: TRBJ1-6; V gene: TRBV10-3; clone size: few; CDR3 DNA: TGTGCCATCAGTGGGGACCGGAATTCACCCCTCCACTTT; CDR3 protein: CAISGDRNSPLHF
D gene: TRBD2; J gene: TRBJ2-1; V gene: TRBV20-1; clone size: .; CDR3 DNA: TGCAGTGCTAGCCCTAGCGGGGGCGTCTCCTACAATGAGCAGTTCTTC; CDR3 protein: CSASPSGGVSYNEQFF
D gene: TRBD2; J gene: TRBJ2-5; V gene: TRBV11-2; clone size: few; CDR3 DNA: TGTGCCAGCAGCTTAGATCGGGGGGGCCGAGGGGAGACCCAGTACTTC; CDR3 protein: CASSLDRGGRGETQYF
D gene: .; J gene: TRBJ1-6; V gene: TRBV7-9; clone size: many; CDR3 DNA: TGTGCCAGCAGCTACGGGGGACGGGATAATTCACCCCTCCACTTT; CDR3 protein: CASSYGGRDNSPLHF
D gene: .; J gene: TRBJ1-4; V gene: TRBV4-1; clone size: few; CDR3 DNA: TGCGCCAGCAGCCAACGGCCCAAAAATGAAAAACTGTTTTTT; CDR3 protein: CASSQRPKNEKLFF
D gene: .; J gene: TRBJ2-5; V gene: TRBV20-1; clone size: few; CDR3 DNA: TGCAGTGCTAGAGTTGGCGAGGTAGAGACCCAGTACTTC; CDR3 protein: CSARVGEVETQYF
D gene: TRBD1; J gene: TRBJ2-7; V gene: TRBV27; clone size: many; CDR3 DNA: TGTGCCAGCAGTTTCGGGACAGGGTCCTACGAGCAGTACTTC; CDR3 protein: CASSFGTGSYEQYF
D gene: .; J gene: TRBJ2-3; V gene: TRBV7-8; clone size: .; CDR3 DNA: TGTGCCAGCAGCTTAGGGCCCTTGGGGACAGATACGCAGTATTTT; CDR3 protein: CASSLGPLGTDTQYF
D gene: TRBD2; J gene: TRBJ2-3; V gene: TRBV4-2; clone size: few; CDR3 DNA: TGTGCCAGCAGCCAAGGGACTAGCGGGGGGCGCGGCACAGATACGCAGTATTTT; CDR3 protein: CASSQGTSGGRGTDTQYF
D gene: .; J gene: TRBJ1-2; V gene: TRBV12-3/TRBV12-4; clone size: .; CDR3 DNA: TGTGCCAGCAGTTTAAGAGAACCCTGGCATGGCTACACCTTC; CDR3 protein: CASSLREPWHGYTF
D gene: TRBD1; J gene: TRBJ1-1; V gene: TRBV7-8; clone size: many; CDR3 DNA: TGTGCCAGCAGTACCATGGACAGGCGGAACACTGAAGCTTTCTTT; CDR3 protein: CASSTMDRRNTEAFF
D gene: .; J gene: TRBJ2-3; V gene: TRBV3-1; clone size: many; CDR3 DNA: TGTGCCAGCAGCCTGGACTGGTCGGATACGCAGTATTTT; CDR3 protein: CASSLDWSDTQYF
D gene: TRBD2; J gene: TRBJ2-3; V gene: TRBV27; clone size: many; CDR3 DNA: TGTGCCAGCAGTTTATCGCGAAGCGGGGGGGCTGGGAATACGCAGTATTTT; CDR3 protein: CASSLSRSGGAGNTQYF
D gene: TRBD2; J gene: TRBJ2-1; V gene: TRBV4-3; clone size: .; CDR3 DNA: TGCGCCAGCAGCCCGAAAGGTGAGGGTAGCGGGGGGAGTGAGCAGTTCTTC; CDR3 protein: CASSPKGEGSGGSEQFF